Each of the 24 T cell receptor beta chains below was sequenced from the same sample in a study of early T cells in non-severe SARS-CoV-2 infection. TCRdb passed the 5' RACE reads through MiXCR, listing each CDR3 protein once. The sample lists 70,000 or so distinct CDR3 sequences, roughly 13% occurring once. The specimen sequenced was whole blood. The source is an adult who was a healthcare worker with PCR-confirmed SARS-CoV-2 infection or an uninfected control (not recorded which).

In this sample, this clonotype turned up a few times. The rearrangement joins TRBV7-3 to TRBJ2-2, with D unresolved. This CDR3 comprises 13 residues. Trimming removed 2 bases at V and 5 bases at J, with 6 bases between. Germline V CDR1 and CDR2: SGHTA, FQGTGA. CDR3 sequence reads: CASSLGDTGELFF. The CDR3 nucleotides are TGTGCCAGCAGCTTAGGGGATACCGGGGAGCTGTTTTTT.

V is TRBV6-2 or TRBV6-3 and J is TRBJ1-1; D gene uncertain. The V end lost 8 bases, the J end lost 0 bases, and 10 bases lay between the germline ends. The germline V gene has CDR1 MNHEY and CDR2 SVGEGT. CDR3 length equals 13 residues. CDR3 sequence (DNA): TGTGCCAGCGGAACTACAGTGAACACTGAAGCTTTCTTT. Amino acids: CASGTTVNTEAFF.

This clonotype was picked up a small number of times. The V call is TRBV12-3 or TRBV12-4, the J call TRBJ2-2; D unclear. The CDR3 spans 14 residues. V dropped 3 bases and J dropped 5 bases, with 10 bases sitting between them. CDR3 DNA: TGTGCCAGCAGTTTGGTGGTATTGACCGGGGAGCTGTTTTTT. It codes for CASSLVVLTGELFF.

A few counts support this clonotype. Here the CDR3 DNA reads TGTGCCAGCAGCCCAGGAGGGTGGGGCCTGGATACGCAGTATTTT. This translates into CASSPGGWGLDTQYF. V is TRBV7-6 and J is TRBJ2-3, with D possibly being TRBD2 (6 bases). The V and J ends lost 5 bases and 6 bases respectively, with 18 bases between them. The length of the CDR3 is 15 residues. Germline CDR1 reads SGHVS; CDR2 reads FNYEAQ.

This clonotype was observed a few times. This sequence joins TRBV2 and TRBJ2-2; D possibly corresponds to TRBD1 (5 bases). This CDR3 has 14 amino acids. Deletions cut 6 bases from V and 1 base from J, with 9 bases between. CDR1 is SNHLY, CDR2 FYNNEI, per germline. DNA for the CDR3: TGTGCCAGCAGCACCAGGGTGAACACCGGGGAGCTGTTTTTT. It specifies CASSTRVNTGELFF.

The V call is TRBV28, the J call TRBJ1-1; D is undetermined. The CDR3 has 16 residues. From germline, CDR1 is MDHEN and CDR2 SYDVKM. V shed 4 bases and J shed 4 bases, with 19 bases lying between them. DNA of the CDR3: TGTGCCAGCAGTTGGCGGACGGGAGATATGAGCACTGAAGCTTTCTTT. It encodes CASSWRTGDMSTEAFF.

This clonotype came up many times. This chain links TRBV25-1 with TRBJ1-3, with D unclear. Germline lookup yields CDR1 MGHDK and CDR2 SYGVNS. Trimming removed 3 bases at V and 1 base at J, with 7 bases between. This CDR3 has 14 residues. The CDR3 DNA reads TGTGCCAGCAGTGACCATGTATCTGGAAACACCATATATTTT. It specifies CASSDHVSGNTIYF.

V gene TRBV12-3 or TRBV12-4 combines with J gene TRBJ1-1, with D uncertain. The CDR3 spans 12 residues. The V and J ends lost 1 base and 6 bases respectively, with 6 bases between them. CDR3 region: CASSLGPSEAFF. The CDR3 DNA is TGTGCCAGCAGTTTAGGACCGTCTGAAGCTTTCTTT.

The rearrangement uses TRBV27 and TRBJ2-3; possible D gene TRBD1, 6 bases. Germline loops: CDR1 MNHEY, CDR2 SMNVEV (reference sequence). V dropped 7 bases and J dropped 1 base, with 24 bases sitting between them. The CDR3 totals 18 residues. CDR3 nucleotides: TGTGCCAGCACCCCCAAGGGGTACCAAAGGACAGGCACAGATACGCAGTATTTT. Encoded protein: CASTPKGYQRTGTDTQYF.

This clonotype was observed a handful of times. The CDR3 bases are TGTGCCAGCAGCGTAGAAGGGAGCCGGGCCGCTTTCTTT. Its protein is CASSVEGSRAAFF. V is TRBV9 and J is TRBJ1-1; D gene unclear. V was clipped by 0 bases and J by 11 bases, with 14 bases between them. CDR3 length: 13 residues. In germline, CDR1 is SGDLS, CDR2 YYNGEE.

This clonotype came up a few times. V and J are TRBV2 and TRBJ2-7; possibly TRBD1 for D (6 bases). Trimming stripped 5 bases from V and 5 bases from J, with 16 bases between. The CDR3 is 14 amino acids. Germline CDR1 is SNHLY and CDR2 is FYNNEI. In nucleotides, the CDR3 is TGTGCCAGCAGTAACGACAGGTACGCGAACGAGCAGTACTTC. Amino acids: CASSNDRYANEQYF.

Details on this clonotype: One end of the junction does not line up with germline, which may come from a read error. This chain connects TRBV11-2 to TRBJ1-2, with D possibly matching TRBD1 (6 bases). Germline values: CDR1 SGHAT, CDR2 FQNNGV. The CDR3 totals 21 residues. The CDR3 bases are TGTGCCAGCAGCCTAGAGAGGGACACTAAGGGGACCCGATGGCCTAACTATGGCTACACCTTC. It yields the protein CASSLERDTKGTRWPNYGYTF.

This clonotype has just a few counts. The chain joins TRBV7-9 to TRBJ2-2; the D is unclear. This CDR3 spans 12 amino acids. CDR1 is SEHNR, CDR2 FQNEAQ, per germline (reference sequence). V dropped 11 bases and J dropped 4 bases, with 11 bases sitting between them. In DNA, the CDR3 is TGTGCCTACCCCCGGGTCACCGGGGAGCTGTTTTTT. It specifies CAYPRVTGELFF.

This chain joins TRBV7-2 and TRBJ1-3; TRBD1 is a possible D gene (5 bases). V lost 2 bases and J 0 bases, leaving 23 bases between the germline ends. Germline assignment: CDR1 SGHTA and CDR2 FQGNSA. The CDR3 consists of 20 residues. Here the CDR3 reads CASSLSANPGPPLSGNTIYF. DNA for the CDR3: TGTGCCAGCAGCTTATCGGCCAACCCGGGACCTCCCCTCTCTGGAAACACCATATATTTT.

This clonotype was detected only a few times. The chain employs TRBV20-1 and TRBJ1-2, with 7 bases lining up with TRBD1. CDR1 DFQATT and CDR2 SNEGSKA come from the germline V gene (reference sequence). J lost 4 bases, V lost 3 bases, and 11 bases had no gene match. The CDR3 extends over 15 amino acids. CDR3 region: CSASLDRDNGYGYTF. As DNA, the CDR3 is TGCAGTGCTAGCCTTGACAGGGACAACGGCTATGGCTACACCTTC.

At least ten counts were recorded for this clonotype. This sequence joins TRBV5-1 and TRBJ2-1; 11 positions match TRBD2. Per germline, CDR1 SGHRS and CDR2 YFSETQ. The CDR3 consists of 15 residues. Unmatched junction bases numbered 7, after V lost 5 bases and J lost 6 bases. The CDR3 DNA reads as TGCGCCAGCAGTTTTGGACTAGCGGGTAGCAATGAGCAGTTCTTC. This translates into CASSFGLAGSNEQFF.

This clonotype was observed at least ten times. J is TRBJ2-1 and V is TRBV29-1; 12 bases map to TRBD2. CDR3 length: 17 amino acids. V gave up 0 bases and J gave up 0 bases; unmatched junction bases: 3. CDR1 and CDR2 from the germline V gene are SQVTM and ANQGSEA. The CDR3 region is CSVEEGLAGSSYNEQFF. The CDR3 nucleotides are TGCAGCGTTGAAGAGGGACTAGCGGGTAGCTCCTACAATGAGCAGTTCTTC.

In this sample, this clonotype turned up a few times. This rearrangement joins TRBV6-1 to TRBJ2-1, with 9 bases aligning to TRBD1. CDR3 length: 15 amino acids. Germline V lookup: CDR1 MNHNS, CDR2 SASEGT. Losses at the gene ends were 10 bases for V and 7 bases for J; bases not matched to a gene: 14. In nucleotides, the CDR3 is TGTGCCACCACTATTGACAGGGGGTCCTGGAATGAGCAGTTCTTC. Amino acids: CATTIDRGSWNEQFF.

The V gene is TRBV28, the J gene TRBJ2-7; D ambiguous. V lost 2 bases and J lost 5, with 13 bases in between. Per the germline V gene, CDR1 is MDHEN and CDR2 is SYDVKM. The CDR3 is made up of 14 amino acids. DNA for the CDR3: TGTGCCAGCAGTTTACTTTCCCGCTTTGACGAGCAGTACTTC. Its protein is CASSLLSRFDEQYF.

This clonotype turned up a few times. The CDR3 protein is CASSLAGVGAGNEQFF. CDR3 sequence (DNA): TGTGCCAGCAGCTTAGCGGGGGTAGGGGCTGGCAATGAGCAGTTCTTC. This chain connects TRBV7-2 to TRBJ2-1; D possibly uses TRBD1 or TRBD2 (5 bases each). The CDR3 has 16 residues. CDR1 and CDR2 from the germline V gene are SGHTA and FQGNSA. Trimming shortened V by 0 bases and J by 6 bases, and 15 bases separated the two germline ends.

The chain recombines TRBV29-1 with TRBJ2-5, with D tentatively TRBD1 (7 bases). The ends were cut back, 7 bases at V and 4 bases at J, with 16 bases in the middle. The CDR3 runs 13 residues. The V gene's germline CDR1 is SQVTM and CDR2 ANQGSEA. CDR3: CSGQGGIAETQYF. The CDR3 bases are TGCAGCGGCCAGGGGGGAATTGCAGAGACCCAGTACTTC.

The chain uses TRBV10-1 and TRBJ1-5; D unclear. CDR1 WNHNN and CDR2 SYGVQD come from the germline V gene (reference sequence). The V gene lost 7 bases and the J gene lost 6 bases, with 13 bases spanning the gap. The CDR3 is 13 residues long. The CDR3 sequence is CASMRPITQPQHF. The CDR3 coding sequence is TGCGCCAGCATGAGACCGATAACTCAGCCCCAGCATTTT.

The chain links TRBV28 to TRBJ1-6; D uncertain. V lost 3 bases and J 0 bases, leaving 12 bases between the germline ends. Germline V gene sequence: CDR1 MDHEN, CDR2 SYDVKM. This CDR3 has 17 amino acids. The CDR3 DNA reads TGTGCCAGCAGTTTTACCGAAAGGAGCTCCTATAATTCACCCCTCCACTTT. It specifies CASSFTERSSYNSPLHF.

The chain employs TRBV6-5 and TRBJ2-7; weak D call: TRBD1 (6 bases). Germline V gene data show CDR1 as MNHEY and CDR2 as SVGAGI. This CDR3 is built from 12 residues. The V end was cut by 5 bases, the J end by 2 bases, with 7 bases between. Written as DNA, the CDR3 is TGTGCCAGCAGTGACAGGACCTACGAGCAGTACTTC. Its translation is CASSDRTYEQYF.